These 29 T cell receptor beta chains share one sample of origin, sequenced in a study of OX40 agonist ivuxolimab in advanced cancers. Library construction relied on the immunoSEQ multiplex PCR assay. TCRdb took over this immuneACCESS table, retaining in-frame rearrangements with V and J assigned. Such tables are incomplete; in checked studies, under half of the missing clones stem from an unresolved V gene, and the remainder is unexplained. The sample contains 50,000 to 75,000 clones, about 90% of them found a single time. The biggest ten clones account for 1.5% to 2% of the sample. Sequencing used CD4+ or CD8+ T cells sorted from blood, obtained in a trial of the OX40 agonist ivuxolimab. The receptors shown here come from an adult with an advanced solid tumor such as melanoma, head and neck, liver or kidney cancer.

V usage is TRBV7-2 and J usage is TRBJ1-1; a possible D gene is TRBD1 (6 bases). The CDR3 is 16 residues long. Germline CDR1 reads SGHTA; CDR2 reads FQGNSA. The germline V and J ends were trimmed by 4 bases and 1 base, with 16 bases remaining between them. CDR3 amino acids: CASSSTSGAPNTEAFF. The CDR3 nucleotides read TGTGCCAGCAGCTCAACTTCGGGGGCCCCGAACACTGAAGCTTTCTTT.

The chain recombines TRBV6-6 with TRBJ1-1, with 7 bases fitting TRBD1. V shed 4 bases, J shed 6 bases, and the junction held 11 bases outside the gene matches. The CDR3 has 15 residues. Germline assignment: CDR1 MNHNY and CDR2 SVGAGI (reference sequence). This chain's CDR3 is CASSSEEQGSPEAFF. CDR3 in DNA: TGTGCCAGCAGTTCCGAAGAACAGGGGAGCCCTGAAGCTTTCTTT.

The chain employs TRBV7-6 and TRBJ2-2; 11 bases fit TRBD1. The trim removed 5 bases at V and 6 bases at J, leaving 11 bases unmatched. The CDR3 runs to 17 residues. Germline CDR1 is SGHVS and CDR2 is FNYEAQ. As DNA, the CDR3 is TGTGCCAGCAGCGCCCGACCGGGACAGGGGGTTGCCGGGGAGCTGTTTTTT. It codes for CASSARPGQGVAGELFF.

The V call is TRBV7-3, the J call TRBJ2-3; the D is unclear. The CDR3 has 13 residues. CDR1 and CDR2 from the germline V gene are SGHTA and FQGTGA. Trimming left V 5 bases short and J 4 bases short, with 10 bases between. The CDR3 sequence: CASSAGPPDTQYF. CDR3 sequence (DNA): TGTGCCAGCAGCGCAGGACCCCCAGATACGCAGTATTTT.

V usage is TRBV6-6 and J usage is TRBJ1-4; 8 nucleotides line up with TRBD1. Germline values: CDR1 MNHNY, CDR2 SVGAGI (reference sequence). Trimming at V came to 4 bases and at J to 8 bases, leaving 12 bases not matched to a gene. The CDR3 sequence is 16 residues long. CDR3 coding DNA: TGTGCCAGCAGTTTCCAGGAGACAGGGGCCGGGGAAAAACTGTTTTTT. It yields the protein CASSFQETGAGEKLFF.

The V gene is TRBV11-2, the J gene TRBJ2-1; a possible D gene is TRBD2 (6 bases). V was clipped by 6 bases and J by 2 bases, with 11 bases between them. The CDR3 spans 14 residues. The germline V gene has CDR1 SGHAT and CDR2 FQNNGV. CDR3 in amino acids: CASSPGLAYNEQFF. CDR3 coding DNA: TGTGCCAGCAGTCCGGGACTGGCCTACAATGAGCAGTTCTTC.

This clone was recorded only once. This rearrangement joins TRBV6-1 to TRBJ1-5; maybe TRBD1 (6 bases). Germline lookup yields CDR1 MNHNS and CDR2 SASEGT. The CDR3 consists of 14 residues. The ends were cut back, 7 bases at V and 1 base at J, with 11 bases in the middle. The CDR3 region is CASNAGQSNQPQHF. DNA of the CDR3: TGTGCCAGCAATGCCGGACAGAGCAATCAGCCCCAGCATTTT.

The chain uses TRBV6-5 and TRBJ1-4; D may be TRBD1 (5 bases). The ends were cut back, 1 base at V and 8 bases at J, with 14 bases in the middle. Germline assignment: CDR1 MNHEY and CDR2 SVGAGI. CDR3 length equals 15 residues. The CDR3 loop is CASSYWGNGREKLFF. The DNA for the CDR3 is TGTGCCAGCAGTTACTGGGGGAATGGGAGGGAAAAACTGTTTTTT.

This chain uses TRBV28 with TRBJ2-1; TRBD2 matches at 14 bases. Germline loops: CDR1 MDHEN, CDR2 SYDVKM. V lost 5 bases and J lost 8; bases outside the gene matches: 8. CDR3 length equals 16 residues. The CDR3 region has the DNA TGTGCCAGCAGTCACGGACTAGCGGGAGGTCCGGATGAGCAGTTCTTC. It encodes CASSHGLAGGPDEQFF.

The J gene is TRBJ1-5, the V gene TRBV28, with no clear D. This CDR3 has 16 residues. V was pared by 3 bases and J by 5 bases, with 17 bases between. Germline V gene data show CDR1 as MDHEN and CDR2 as SYDVKM. Written as DNA, the CDR3 is TGTGCCAGCAGTTTTTTAGGGAAACGGACCCATCAGCCCCAGCATTTT. Its protein is CASSFLGKRTHQPQHF.

The chain's CDR3 is CASSEGRDFYQPQHF. CDR3 coding DNA: TGTGCCAGCAGTGAAGGGCGGGACTTTTATCAGCCCCAGCATTTT. The chain uses TRBV2 and TRBJ1-5; D possibly corresponds to TRBD1 (5 bases). The CDR3 is 15 amino acids. Looked up from germline, CDR1 is SNHLY and CDR2 is FYNNEI. Trimming stripped 1 base from V and 5 bases from J, with 12 bases between. The complete variable domain, with remaining parts taken from reference TRBV2 and TRBJ1-5, reads EPEVTQTPSHQVTQMGQEVILRCVPISNHLYFYWYRQILGQKVEFLVSFYNNEISEKSEIFDDQFSVERPDGSNFTLKIRSTKLEDSAMYFCASSEGRDFYQPQHFGDGTRLSIL.

The chain has TRBV7-9 and TRBJ1-3, with a weak D call TRBD1 (5 bases). V was cut by 3 bases and J by 7 bases, with 13 bases left in between. Per germline, CDR1 SEHNR and CDR2 FQNEAQ (reference sequence). The CDR3 has 14 amino acids. CDR3 region: CASSLESGVNTIYF. The CDR3 nucleotides read TGTGCCAGCAGCTTGGAGTCGGGGGTTAACACCATATATTTT.

The rearrangement uses TRBV30 and TRBJ1-2; TRBD1 might be the D (6 bases). V shed 2 bases and J shed 7 bases, with 14 bases lying between them. The CDR3 loop spans 13 amino acids. The V gene's germline CDR1 is GTSNPN and CDR2 SVGIG (reference sequence). CDR3 DNA sequence: TGTGCCTGGAGTAGGAACAGGGCGGTTGGCTACACCTTC. It is translated as CAWSRNRAVGYTF.

The chain has TRBV2 and TRBJ1-2; 7 bases agree with TRBD1. V was pared by 4 bases and J by 1 base, with 6 bases of the junction left unmatched. The CDR3 covers 15 residues. Germline-derived CDR1 and CDR2 are SNHLY and FYNNEI. The DNA for the CDR3 is TGTGCCAGCAGTGGAGGGACAGCAAATAACTATGGCTACACCTTC. Its protein is CASSGGTANNYGYTF.

The V and J genes are TRBV18 and TRBJ2-2, with TRBD1 matching 7 bases. The CDR3 covers 14 residues. J lost 5 bases, V lost 3 bases, and 3 bases had no gene match. Per germline, CDR1 KGHSH and CDR2 LQKENI. CDR3 loop: CASSPEGATGELFF. CDR3 bases: TGTGCCAGCTCACCCGAGGGGGCGACCGGGGAGCTGTTTTTT.

The chain links TRBV6-6 to TRBJ1-3; TRBD1 aligns across 8 bases. Germline-derived CDR1 and CDR2 are MNHNY and SVGAGI (reference sequence). The CDR3 is 15 amino acids. V shed 6 bases, J shed 1 base, and the junction held 5 bases outside the gene matches. CDR3 in amino acids: CASRRDRRSGNTIYF. CDR3 in DNA: TGTGCCAGCAGGAGGGACAGGCGATCTGGAAACACCATATATTTT.

As for this clone: A clone one base away is much larger, so this may be a read error. The chain has TRBV5-6 and TRBJ2-3, with a possible D match to TRBD2 (6 bases). This CDR3 has 19 amino acids. CDR1 is SGHDT, CDR2 YYEEEE, per germline. The V end lost 1 base, the J end lost 6 bases, and 27 bases lay between the germline ends. This chain's CDR3 is CASSLYHGAGSAGRDTQYF. The CDR3 DNA reads TGTGCCAGCAGCTTGTATCACGGGGCGGGAAGCGCGGGGCGGGATACGCAGTATTTT. Full variable domain (missing parts from reference TRBV5-6 and TRBJ2-3): DAGVTQSPTHLIKTRGQQVTLRCSPKSGHDTVSWYQQALGQGPQFIFQYYEEEERQRGNFPDRFSGHQFPNYSSELNVNALLLGDSALYLCASSLYHGAGSAGRDTQYFGPGTRLTVL.

The chain combines TRBV11-1 with TRBJ2-1; 7 bases map to TRBD2. The V gene end was trimmed by 1 base and the J gene end by 9 bases; junction bases not matched to a gene: 15. The CDR3 extends over 17 amino acids. The germline CDR1 and CDR2 sequences are SGHAT and FQDESV (reference sequence). The CDR3 DNA reads TGTGCCAGCAGCTTAGAAGCAATGGCACGAGGGGAGGGTGAGCAGTTCTTC. As protein: CASSLEAMARGEGEQFF.

V usage is TRBV7-2 and J usage is TRBJ2-7; D perhaps matches TRBD2 (7 bases). The V gene lost 5 bases and the J gene lost 4 bases, with 18 bases spanning the gap. This CDR3 comprises 15 residues. Germline CDR1 reads SGHTA; CDR2 reads FQGNSA. For the CDR3, the DNA is TGTGCCAGCAGCCGTTTTGTCGCGGGGGCTTACGAGCAGTACTTC. It encodes CASSRFVAGAYEQYF.

This clone was seen more than once but under ten times. This sequence joins TRBV10-3 and TRBJ2-7; 8 positions match TRBD2. CDR3 size: 14 residues. Germline CDR1 ENHRY, CDR2 SYGVKD. Trimming at V came to 10 bases and at J to 0 bases, leaving 8 bases not matched to a gene. Here the CDR3 reads CATSSGWSSYEQYF. The CDR3 region has the DNA TGTGCCACGTCTAGCGGGTGGAGCTCCTACGAGCAGTACTTC.

V and J are TRBV6-1 and TRBJ1-3; D remains unclear. CDR1 MNHNS and CDR2 SASEGT come from the germline V gene. The length of the CDR3 is 13 residues. The germline V and J ends were trimmed by 6 bases and 0 bases, with 6 bases remaining between them. For the CDR3, the DNA is TGTGCCAGCAGACCAAACTCTGGAAACACCATATATTTT. This encodes CASRPNSGNTIYF.

The chain employs TRBV6-1 and TRBJ1-3; D is unresolved. Trimming removed 5 bases from V and 4 bases from J, with 12 bases in between. From germline, CDR1 is MNHNS and CDR2 SASEGT. CDR3 length: 14 amino acids. CDR3 in amino acids: CASSSRAEGNTIYF. CDR3 DNA sequence: TGTGCCAGCAGTTCGAGGGCGGAAGGAAACACCATATATTTT.

The chain is built from TRBV2 and TRBJ2-6, with D uncertain. Germline V lookup: CDR1 SNHLY, CDR2 FYNNEI. This CDR3 is built from 16 residues. Trimming stripped 1 base from V and 1 base from J, with 8 bases between. DNA for the CDR3: TGTGCCAGCAGTGAAGGTGTCTGGTCTGGGGCCAACGTCCTGACTTTC. This sequence encodes CASSEGVWSGANVLTF. The variable domain in full, with the rest retrieved from reference TRBV2 and TRBJ2-6, is EPEVTQTPSHQVTQMGQEVILRCVPISNHLYFYWYRQILGQKVEFLVSFYNNEISEKSEIFDDQFSVERPDGSNFTLKIRSTKLEDSAMYFCASSEGVWSGANVLTFGAGSRLTVL.

V usage is TRBV28 and J usage is TRBJ2-7, with 9 bases identical to TRBD1. The V and J ends lost 6 bases and 4 bases, in that order; junction bases with no gene match: 7. Germline loops: CDR1 MDHEN, CDR2 SYDVKM. This CDR3 has 14 residues. The CDR3 protein is CASSSRDRVYEQYF. As DNA, the CDR3 is TGTGCCAGCAGCTCCCGGGACAGGGTTTACGAGCAGTACTTC.

For this clone: One junction end does not reproduce the germline sequence, and a read error may be involved. CDR3 bases: TGCAGTGCTAGAGGTTGGGACGGGCGATTT. Protein product: CSARGWDGRF. The chain links TRBV20-1 to TRBJ1-1; D may be TRBD1 (5 bases). CDR3 length equals 10 residues. The germline gives CDR1 DFQATT, CDR2 SNEGSKA (reference sequence).

The rearrangement uses TRBV18 and TRBJ1-1, with D possibly being TRBD1 (5 bases). The CDR3 sequence is 14 residues long. Trimming took 6 bases from V and 4 from J, leaving 15 bases between them. Germline CDR1 is KGHSH and CDR2 is LQKENI. The DNA of the CDR3 is TGTGCCAGCTCGGGTTTGGGGGGAGGCACTGAAGCTTTCTTT. This translates into CASSGLGGGTEAFF.

The chain carries TRBV5-8 and TRBJ1-5; D is perhaps TRBD1 (5 bases). V was trimmed by 0 bases and J by 6 bases, leaving 10 bases between them. The CDR3 contains 14 residues. Germline assignment: CDR1 SGHTS and CDR2 YDEGEE. This chain's CDR3 is CASSLGQGLQPQHF. The CDR3 DNA reads TGTGCCAGCAGCTTGGGGCAGGGACTTCAGCCCCAGCATTTT.

V and J are TRBV19 and TRBJ1-4; TRBD1 matches at 7 bases. Germline loops: CDR1 LNHDA, CDR2 SQIVND (reference sequence). V dropped 4 bases and J dropped 7; count of bases not matched to a gene: 9. The CDR3 runs to 15 residues. The CDR3 DNA sequence: TGTGCCAGTAGTAGACAAAGGGGGCAAGGTGAAAAACTGTTTTTT. Translating gives CASSRQRGQGEKLFF.

The rearrangement joins TRBV2 to TRBJ2-2, with 13 nucleotides matching TRBD2. The CDR3 contains 13 residues. J lost 7 bases, V lost 9 bases, and 2 bases had no gene match. Per germline, CDR1 SNHLY and CDR2 FYNNEI. CDR3 sequence: CARTSGRSGELFF. In nucleotides, the CDR3 is TGTGCCAGGACTAGCGGGAGGAGCGGGGAGCTGTTTTTT.